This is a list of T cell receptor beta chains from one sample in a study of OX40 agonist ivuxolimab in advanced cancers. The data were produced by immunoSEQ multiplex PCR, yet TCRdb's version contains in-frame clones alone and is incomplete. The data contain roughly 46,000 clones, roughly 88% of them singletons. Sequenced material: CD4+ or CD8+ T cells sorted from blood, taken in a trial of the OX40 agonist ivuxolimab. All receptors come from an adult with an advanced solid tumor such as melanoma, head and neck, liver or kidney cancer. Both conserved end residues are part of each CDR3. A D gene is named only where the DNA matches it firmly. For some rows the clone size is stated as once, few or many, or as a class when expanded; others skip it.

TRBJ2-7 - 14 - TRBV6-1 CASSGADRSYEQYF TGTGCCAGCAGTGGAGCAGACCGCTCCTACGAGCAGTACTTC
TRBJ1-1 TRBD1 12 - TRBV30 CAWGGQHTEAFF TGTGCCTGGGGGGGACAGCACACTGAAGCTTTCTTT
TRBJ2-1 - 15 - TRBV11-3 CASSLRDPGGNEQFF TGTGCCAGCAGCTTACGAGACCCCGGGGGCAATGAGCAGTTCTTC
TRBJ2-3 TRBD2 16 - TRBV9 CASSVGVAGAVDTQYF TGTGCCAGCAGCGTAGGAGTAGCGGGAGCGGTAGATACGCAGTATTTT
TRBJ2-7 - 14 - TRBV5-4 CASSLSGSSYEQYF TGTGCCAGCAGCTTGAGTGGGAGCTCCTACGAGCAGTACTTC
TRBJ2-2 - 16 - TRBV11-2 CASSFGTIANTGELFF TGTGCCAGCAGCTTCGGGACAATCGCGAACACCGGGGAGCTGTTTTTT
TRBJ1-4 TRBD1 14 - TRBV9 CASSPRGGNEKLFF TGTGCCAGCAGCCCCAGGGGGGGGAATGAAAAACTGTTTTTT
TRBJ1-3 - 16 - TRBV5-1 CASSLGMGIEGNTIYF TGCGCCAGCAGCTTGGGAATGGGGATAGAAGGAAACACCATATATTTT
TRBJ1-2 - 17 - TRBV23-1 CASSQWGGGRSYYGYTF TGCGCCAGCAGTCAATGGGGCGGGGGGAGAAGCTACTATGGCTACACCTTC
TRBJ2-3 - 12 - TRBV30 CAWKLFTDTQYF TGTGCCTGGAAACTTTTCACAGATACGCAGTATTTT
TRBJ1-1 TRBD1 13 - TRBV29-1 CSVADRVVAEAFF TGCAGCGTGGCAGACAGGGTTGTCGCTGAAGCTTTCTTT
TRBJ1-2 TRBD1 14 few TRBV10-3 CAIRDGQAGYGYTF TGTGCCATCAGAGACGGACAGGCTGGGTATGGCTACACCTTC
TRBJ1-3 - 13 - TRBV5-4 CASSYDRGNTIYF TGTGCCAGCAGCTATGACAGGGGAAACACCATATATTTT
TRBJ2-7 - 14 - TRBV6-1 CASSEAQGVYEQYF TGTGCCAGCAGTGAAGCGCAGGGAGTATACGAGCAGTACTTC
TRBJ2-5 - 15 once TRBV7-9 CASSVGVGRRETQYF TGTGCCAGCAGCGTGGGGGTGGGCCGGAGGGAGACCCAGTACTTC
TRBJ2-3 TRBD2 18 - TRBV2 CASRTGTSGTPSTDTQYF TGTGCCAGCAGAACCGGGACTAGCGGGACTCCTAGCACAGATACGCAGTATTTT
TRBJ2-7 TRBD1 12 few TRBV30 CAWGRDSYEQYF TGTGCCTGGGGCCGGGACAGCTACGAGCAGTACTTC
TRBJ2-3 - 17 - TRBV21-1 CASSKRTSGRVTDTQYF TGTGCCAGCAGCAAGAGGACTAGCGGGAGGGTCACAGATACGCAGTATTTT
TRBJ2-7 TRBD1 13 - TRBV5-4 CASSWTGSHEQYF TGTGCCAGCAGCTGGACAGGGTCACACGAGCAGTACTTC
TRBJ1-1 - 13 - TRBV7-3 CASSQRRNTEAFF TGTGCCAGCAGCCAACGGCGAAACACTGAAGCTTTCTTT
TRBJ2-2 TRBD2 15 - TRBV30 CAWMRREGFSGELFF TGTGCCTGGATGAGGCGGGAGGGCTTTAGCGGGGAGCTGTTTTTT
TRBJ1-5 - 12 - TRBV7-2 CASSLGFQPQHF TGTGCCAGCAGTTTAGGATTCCAGCCCCAGCATTTT
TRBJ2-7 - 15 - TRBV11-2 CASSLGWERSYEQYF TGTGCCAGCAGCTTAGGGTGGGAGCGATCCTACGAGCAGTACTTC
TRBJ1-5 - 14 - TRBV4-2 CASSQDRNNQPQHF TGTGCCAGCAGCCAAGACAGAAACAATCAGCCCCAGCATTTT
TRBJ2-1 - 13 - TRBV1 CTSSRRAYPEQFF TGCACCAGCAGCCGCCGGGCCTACCCTGAGCAGTTCTTC
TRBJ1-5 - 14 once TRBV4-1 CASSEGPGSQPQHF TGCGCCAGCAGCGAAGGGCCGGGGTCTCAGCCCCAGCATTTT
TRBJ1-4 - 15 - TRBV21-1 CATPWGAATNEKLFF TGTGCCACCCCATGGGGGGCTGCAACTAATGAAAAACTGTTTTTT
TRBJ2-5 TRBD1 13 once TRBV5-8 CASSLTGAETQYF TGTGCCAGCAGCTTGACAGGGGCAGAGACCCAGTACTTC
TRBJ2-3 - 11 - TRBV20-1 CSATQGDTQYF TGCAGTGCAACGCAGGGTGATACGCAGTATTTT
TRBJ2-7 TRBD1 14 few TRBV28 CAANTGTASYEQYF TGTGCCGCCAACACCGGGACAGCTTCCTACGAGCAGTACTTC
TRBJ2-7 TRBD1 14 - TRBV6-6 CASRPGTGPYEQYF TGTGCCAGCAGGCCCGGGACAGGGCCCTACGAGCAGTACTTC
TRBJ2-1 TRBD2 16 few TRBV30 CAWEKRTSGSYNEQFF TGTGCCTGGGAAAAAAGGACTAGCGGGAGTTACAATGAGCAGTTCTTC
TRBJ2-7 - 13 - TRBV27 CASSLYRSYEQYF TGTGCCAGCAGTTTATACAGGTCATACGAGCAGTACTTC
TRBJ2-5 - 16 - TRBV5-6 CASSHIGRRLQETQYF TGTGCCAGCAGCCACATCGGACGCCGACTCCAAGAGACCCAGTACTTC
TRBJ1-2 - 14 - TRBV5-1 CASSVSGSNYGYTF TGCGCCAGCAGCGTGAGCGGGTCTAACTATGGCTACACCTTC
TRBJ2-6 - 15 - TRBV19 CASTFRDSGANVLTF TGTGCCAGTACCTTTAGGGACTCTGGGGCCAACGTCCTGACTTTC
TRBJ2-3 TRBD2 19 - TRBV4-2 CASSQQGTSGSNIPDTQYF TGTGCCAGCAGCCAACAAGGGACTAGCGGGAGCAATATACCAGATACGCAGTATTTT
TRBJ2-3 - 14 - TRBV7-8 CASSLVARTDTQYF TGTGCCAGCAGCTTAGTGGCGCGCACAGATACGCAGTATTTT
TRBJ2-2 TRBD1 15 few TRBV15 CATSNWDRGTGELFF TGTGCCACCAGCAACTGGGACAGGGGGACCGGGGAGCTGTTTTTT
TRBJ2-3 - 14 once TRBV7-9 CASSLLQGTDTQYF TGTGCCAGCAGCTTACTACAGGGCACAGATACGCAGTATTTT
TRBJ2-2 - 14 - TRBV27 CASSFNGGAGELFF TGTGCCAGCAGTTTTAATGGGGGTGCCGGGGAGCTGTTTTTT
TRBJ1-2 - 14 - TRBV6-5 CASSMTGGSYGYTF TGTGCCAGCAGTATGACCGGGGGTTCCTATGGCTACACCTTC
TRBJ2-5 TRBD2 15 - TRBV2 CASSPRGGRGETQYF TGTGCCAGCAGTCCCCGGGGCGGGAGAGGAGAGACCCAGTACTTC